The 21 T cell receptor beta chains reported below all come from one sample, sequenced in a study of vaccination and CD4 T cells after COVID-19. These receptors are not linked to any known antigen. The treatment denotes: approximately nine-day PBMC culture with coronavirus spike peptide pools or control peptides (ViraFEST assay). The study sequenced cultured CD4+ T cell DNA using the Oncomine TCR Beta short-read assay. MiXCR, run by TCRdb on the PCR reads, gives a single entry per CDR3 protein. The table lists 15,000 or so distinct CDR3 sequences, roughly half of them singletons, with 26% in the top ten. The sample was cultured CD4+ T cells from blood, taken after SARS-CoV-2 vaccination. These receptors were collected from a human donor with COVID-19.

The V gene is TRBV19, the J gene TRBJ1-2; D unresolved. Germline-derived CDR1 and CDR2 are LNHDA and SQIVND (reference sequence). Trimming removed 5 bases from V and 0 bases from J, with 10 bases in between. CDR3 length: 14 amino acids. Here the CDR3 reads CASSQPTTNYGYTF. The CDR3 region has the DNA TGTGCCAGTAGTCAACCCACTACTAACTATGGCTACACCTTC.

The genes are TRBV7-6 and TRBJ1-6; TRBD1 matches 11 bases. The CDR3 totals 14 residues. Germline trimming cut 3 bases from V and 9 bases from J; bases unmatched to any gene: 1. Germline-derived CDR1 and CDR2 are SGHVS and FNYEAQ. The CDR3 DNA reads TGTGCCAGCAGCTTGGGGACAGGGGGTTCACCCCTCCACTTT. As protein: CASSLGTGGSPLHF. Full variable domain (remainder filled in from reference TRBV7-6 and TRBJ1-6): GAGVSQSPRYKVTKRGQDVALRCDPISGHVSLYWYRQALGQGPEFLTYFNYEAQQDKSGLPNDRFSAERPEGSISTLTIQRTEQRDSAMYRCASSLGTGGSPLHFGNGTRLTVT.

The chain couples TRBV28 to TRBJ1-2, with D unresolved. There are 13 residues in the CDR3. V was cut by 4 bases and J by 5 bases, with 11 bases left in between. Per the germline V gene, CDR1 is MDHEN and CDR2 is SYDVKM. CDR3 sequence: CASSSEGEYGYTF. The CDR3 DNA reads TGTGCCAGCAGTTCTGAGGGTGAATATGGCTACACCTTC.

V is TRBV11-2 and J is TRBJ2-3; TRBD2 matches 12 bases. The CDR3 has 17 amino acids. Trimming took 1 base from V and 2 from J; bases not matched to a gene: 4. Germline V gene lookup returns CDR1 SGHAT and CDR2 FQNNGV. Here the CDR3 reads CASSLGRTSGTTDTQYF. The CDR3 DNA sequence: TGTGCCAGCAGCTTAGGGAGGACTAGCGGGACCACAGATACGCAGTATTTT.

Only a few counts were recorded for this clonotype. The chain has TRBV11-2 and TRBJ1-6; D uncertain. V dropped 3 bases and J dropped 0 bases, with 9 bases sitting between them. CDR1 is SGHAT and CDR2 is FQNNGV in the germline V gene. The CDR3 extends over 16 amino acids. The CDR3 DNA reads TGTGCCAGCAGCTTGGTACAAAGCTCCTATAATTCACCCCTCCACTTT. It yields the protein CASSLVQSSYNSPLHF.

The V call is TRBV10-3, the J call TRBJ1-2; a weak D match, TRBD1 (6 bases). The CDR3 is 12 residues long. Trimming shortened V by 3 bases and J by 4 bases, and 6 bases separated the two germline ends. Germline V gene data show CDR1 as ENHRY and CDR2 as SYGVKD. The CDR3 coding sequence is TGTGCCATCAGTGAAGGGGGCTATGGCTACACCTTC. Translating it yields CAISEGGYGYTF.

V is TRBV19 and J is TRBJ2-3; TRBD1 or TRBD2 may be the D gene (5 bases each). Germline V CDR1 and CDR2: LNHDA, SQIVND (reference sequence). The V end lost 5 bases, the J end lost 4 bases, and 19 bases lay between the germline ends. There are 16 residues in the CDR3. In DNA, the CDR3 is TGTGCCAGTAGTCCCACAGGAAGCGGTCCCGCAGATACGCAGTATTTT. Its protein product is CASSPTGSGPADTQYF.

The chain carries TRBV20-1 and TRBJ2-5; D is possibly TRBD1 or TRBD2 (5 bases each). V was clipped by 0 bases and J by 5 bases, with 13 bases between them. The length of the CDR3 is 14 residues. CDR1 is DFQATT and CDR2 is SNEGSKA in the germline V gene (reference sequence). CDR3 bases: TGCAGTGCTAGAGATCCCCGGGGCGGGGAGACCCAGTACTTC. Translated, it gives CSARDPRGGETQYF.

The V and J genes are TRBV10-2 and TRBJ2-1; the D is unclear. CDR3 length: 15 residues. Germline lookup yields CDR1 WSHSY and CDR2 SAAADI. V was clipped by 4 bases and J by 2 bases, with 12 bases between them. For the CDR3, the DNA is TGCGCCAGCAGTGCCTGGCAGAGTACCTACAATGAGCAGTTCTTC. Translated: CASSAWQSTYNEQFF.

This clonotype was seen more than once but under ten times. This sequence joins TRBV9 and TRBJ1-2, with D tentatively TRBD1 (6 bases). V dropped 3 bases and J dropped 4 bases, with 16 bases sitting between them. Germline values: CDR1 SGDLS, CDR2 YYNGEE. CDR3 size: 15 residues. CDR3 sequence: CASSDKQGQFYGYTF. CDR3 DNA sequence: TGTGCCAGCAGCGATAAACAGGGCCAGTTCTATGGCTACACCTTC.

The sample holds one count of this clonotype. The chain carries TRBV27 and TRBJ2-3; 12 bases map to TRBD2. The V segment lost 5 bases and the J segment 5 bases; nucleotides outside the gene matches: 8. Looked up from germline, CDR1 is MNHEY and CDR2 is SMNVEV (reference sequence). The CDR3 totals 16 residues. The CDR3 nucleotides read TGTGCCAGCAGTGCCGGGACTAGCGGGTTTATAGATACGCAGTATTTT. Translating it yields CASSAGTSGFIDTQYF.

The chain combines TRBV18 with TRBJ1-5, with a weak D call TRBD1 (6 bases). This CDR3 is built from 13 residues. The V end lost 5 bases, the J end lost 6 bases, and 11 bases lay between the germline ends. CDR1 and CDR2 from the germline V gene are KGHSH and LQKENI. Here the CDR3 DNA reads TGTGCCAGCTCATCAAGGGGGACTCAGCCCCAGCATTTT. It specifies CASSSRGTQPQHF.

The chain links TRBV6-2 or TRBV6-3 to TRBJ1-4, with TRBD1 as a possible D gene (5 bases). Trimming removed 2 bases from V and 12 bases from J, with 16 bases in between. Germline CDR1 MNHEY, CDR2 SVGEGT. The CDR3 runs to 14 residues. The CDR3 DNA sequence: TGTGCCAGCAGTTACGGTGCTCAGGGTGGGGAACTGTTTTTT. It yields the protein CASSYGAQGGELFF.

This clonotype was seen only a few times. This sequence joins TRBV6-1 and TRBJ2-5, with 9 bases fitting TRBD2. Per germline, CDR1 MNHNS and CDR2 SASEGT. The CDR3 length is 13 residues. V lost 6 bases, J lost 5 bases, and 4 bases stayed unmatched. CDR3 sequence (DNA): TGTGCCAGCAGGGCGGGGGGGGCGGAGACCCAGTACTTC. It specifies CASRAGGAETQYF.

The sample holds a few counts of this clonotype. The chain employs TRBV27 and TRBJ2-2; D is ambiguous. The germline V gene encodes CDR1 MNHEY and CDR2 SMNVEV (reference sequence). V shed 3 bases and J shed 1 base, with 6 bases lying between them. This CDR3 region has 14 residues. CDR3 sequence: CASSFEGNTGELFF. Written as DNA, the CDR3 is TGTGCCAGCAGTTTTGAAGGGAACACCGGGGAGCTGTTTTTT.

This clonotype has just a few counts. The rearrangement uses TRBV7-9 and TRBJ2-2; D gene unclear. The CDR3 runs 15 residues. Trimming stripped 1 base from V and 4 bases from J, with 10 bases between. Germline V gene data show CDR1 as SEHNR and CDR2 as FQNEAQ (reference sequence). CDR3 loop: CASSLVRISTGELFF. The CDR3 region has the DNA TGTGCCAGCAGCTTAGTGCGGATCTCCACCGGGGAGCTGTTTTTT. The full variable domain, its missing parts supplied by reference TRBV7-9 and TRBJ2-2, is DTGVSQNPRHKITKRGQNVTFRCDPISEHNRLYWYRQTLGQGPEFLTYFQNEAQLEKSRLLSDRFSAERPKGSFSTLEIQRTEQGDSAMYLCASSLVRISTGELFFGEGSRLTVL.

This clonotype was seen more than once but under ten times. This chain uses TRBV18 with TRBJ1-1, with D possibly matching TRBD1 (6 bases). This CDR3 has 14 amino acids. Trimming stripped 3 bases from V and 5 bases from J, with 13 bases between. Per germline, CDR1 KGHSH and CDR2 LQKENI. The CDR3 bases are TGTGCCAGCTCACCGGCGGGGGGCGGGACTGAAGCTTTCTTT. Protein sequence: CASSPAGGGTEAFF.

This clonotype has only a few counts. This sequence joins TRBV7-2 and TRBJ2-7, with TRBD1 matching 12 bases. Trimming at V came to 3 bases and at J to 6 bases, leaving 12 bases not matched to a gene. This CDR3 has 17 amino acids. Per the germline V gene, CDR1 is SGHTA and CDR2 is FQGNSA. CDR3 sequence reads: CASSLALRDRGLSEQYF. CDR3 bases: TGTGCCAGCAGCTTGGCTTTAAGGGACAGGGGGCTGAGCGAGCAGTACTTC.

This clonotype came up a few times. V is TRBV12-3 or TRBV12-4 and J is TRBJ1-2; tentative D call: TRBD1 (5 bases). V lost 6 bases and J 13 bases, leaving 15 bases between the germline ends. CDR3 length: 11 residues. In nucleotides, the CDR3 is TGTGCCAGCAGAGGTGCAGGGCTATTCACCTTC. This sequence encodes CASRGAGLFTF.

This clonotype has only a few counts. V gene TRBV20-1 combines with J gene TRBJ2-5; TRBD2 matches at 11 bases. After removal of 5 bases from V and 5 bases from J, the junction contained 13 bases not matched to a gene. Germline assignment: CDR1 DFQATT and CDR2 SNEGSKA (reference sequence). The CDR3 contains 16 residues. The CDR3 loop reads CSAHRPSGGRGETQYF. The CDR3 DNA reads TGCAGTGCTCACCGACCTAGCGGGGGGCGGGGGGAGACCCAGTACTTC.

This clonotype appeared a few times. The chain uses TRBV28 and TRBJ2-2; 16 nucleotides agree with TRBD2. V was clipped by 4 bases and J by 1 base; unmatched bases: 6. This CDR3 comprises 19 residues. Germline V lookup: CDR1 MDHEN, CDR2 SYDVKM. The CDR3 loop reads CASSSPGLAGGRNTGELFF. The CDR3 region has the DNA TGTGCCAGCAGTTCCCCGGGACTAGCGGGGGGGAGGAACACCGGGGAGCTGTTTTTT. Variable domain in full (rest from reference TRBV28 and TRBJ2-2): DVKVTQSSRYLVKRTGEKVFLECVQDMDHENMFWYRQDPGLGLRLIYFSYDVKMKEKGDIPEGYSVSREKKERFSLILESASTNQTSMYLCASSSPGLAGGRNTGELFFGEGSRLTVL.